The sequence of this T cell receptor (beta chain) was determined in a study of T cell changes during pregnancy in multiple sclerosis. Using immunoSEQ multiplex PCR, the repertoire was profiled, and TCRdb retains in-frame clones only, with some absent. Seen here are over 100,000 clones, about 93% observed once, and the top ten hold 1.5%. Losses at the gene ends were 0 bases for V and 7 bases for J; bases not matched to a gene: 13. This CDR3 is built from 16 residues. Germline V gene lookup returns CDR1 SGHKS and CDR2 YYEKEE (reference sequence). Sequenced material: peripheral blood, taken in the third trimester of pregnancy. The J gene is TRBJ2-7, the V gene TRBV5-5; TRBD2 matches at 7 bases. The sequence was collected from a female donor with multiple sclerosis, enrolled in a pregnancy study. CDR3: CASSLVSLGGDFEQYF. CDR3 DNA sequence: TGTGCCAGCAGCTTGGTTAGCTTGGGGGGGGATTTTGAGCAGTACTTC.